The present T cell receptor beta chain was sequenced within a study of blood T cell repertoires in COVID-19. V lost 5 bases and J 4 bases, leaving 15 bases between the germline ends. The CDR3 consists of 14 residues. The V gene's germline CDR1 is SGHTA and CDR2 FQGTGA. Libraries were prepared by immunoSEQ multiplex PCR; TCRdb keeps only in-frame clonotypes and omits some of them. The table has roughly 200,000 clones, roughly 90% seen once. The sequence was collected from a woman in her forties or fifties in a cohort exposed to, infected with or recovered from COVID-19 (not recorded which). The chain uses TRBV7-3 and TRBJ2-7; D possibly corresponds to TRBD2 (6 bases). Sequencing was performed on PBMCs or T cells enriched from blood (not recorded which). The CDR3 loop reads CASSEGGAGYEQYF. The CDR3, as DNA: TGTGCCAGCAGCGAAGGTGGGGCGGGATACGAGCAGTACTTC.